This T cell receptor beta chain was identified in a study of T-cell reconstitution after alpha-beta-depleted transplantation in children. Study results and caveats: The study reportedly traced alpha-beta T cells about two months after transplant to several hundred expanded graft clones.

The sample holds a few counts of this clonotype. What it binds is not known. Unique molecular identifiers tagged the TCRbeta library. TCRdb re-analysed the PCR reads in MiXCR, keeping a single row per CDR3 protein. Of roughly 220,000 distinct CDR3 sequences in the sample, about 8.4% were seen once. Germline V gene data show CDR1 as SEHNR and CDR2 as FQNEAQ (reference sequence). Trimming shortened V by 5 bases and J by 5 bases, and 4 bases separated the two germline ends. This CDR3 is 12 amino acids long. This TCR came from a male patient between 2 and 9 years old who had a stem cell transplant for acute myeloid leukemia, so the T cells may come from the graft donor. The chain links TRBV7-9 to TRBJ1-6, with unresolved D. The sequencing here drew on PBMCs, mostly from graft donor cells, taken 360 days after TCRalphabeta/CD19-depleted stem cell transplant. As DNA, the CDR3 is TGTGCCAGCAGCAAAGATAATTCACCCCTCCACTTT. Translation: CASSKDNSPLHF.